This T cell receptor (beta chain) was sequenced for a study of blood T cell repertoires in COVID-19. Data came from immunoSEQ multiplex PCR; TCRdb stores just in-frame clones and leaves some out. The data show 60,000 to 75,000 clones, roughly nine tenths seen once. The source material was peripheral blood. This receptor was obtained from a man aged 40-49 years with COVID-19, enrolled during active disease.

The chain's CDR3 is CVPSLGRGSHGSPLHF. The CDR3 bases are TGTGTCCCATCATTAGGCAGGGGGAGCCATGGCTCACCCCTCCACTTT. V usage is TRBV7-5 and J usage is TRBJ1-6; the table's TRBD1 call for D was not verified on the DNA. TRBV7-5 is a pseudogene segment. The CDR3 spans 16 residues.